Shown below are 32 T cell receptor beta chains from a single sample sequenced in a study of CD8 T cells in ankylosing spondylitis. The study's findings and limits: Made up of under 10 highly homologous variants, a TCR beta motif appeared characteristic of ankylosing spondylitis blood.

TCRdb fed the 5' RACE reads into MiXCR, producing one record per CDR3 protein. This sample yields roughly 440,000 distinct CDR3 sequences, of which 17% are seen a single time; approximately 1% belongs to the top ten. For these receptors, no antigen is known. Source material: blood, either unsorted or a sorted T cell fraction (not recorded which). These TCRs come from a male donor with ankylosing spondylitis.

This clonotype was seen repeatedly, ten times or more. The rearrangement uses TRBV7-2 and TRBJ1-6; 9 bases match TRBD1. The V segment lost 5 bases and the J segment 10 bases; nucleotides outside the gene matches: 12. The CDR3 length is 16 residues. CDR1 is SGHTA and CDR2 is FQGNSA in the germline V gene. The CDR3 loop is CASSALITGGGSPLHF. In DNA, the CDR3 is TGTGCCAGCAGCGCTCTGATAACAGGGGGCGGATCACCCCTCCACTTT.

J is TRBJ2-2 and V is TRBV7-2; D is unclear. The CDR3 extends over 12 amino acids. Per germline, CDR1 SGHTA and CDR2 FQGNSA. Between the trimmed V and J ends, which lost 4 bases and 7 bases, there was a span of 7 bases. The CDR3 DNA reads TGTGCCAGCAGCTCCGTGAGCGGGGAGCTGTTTTTT. Amino acids: CASSSVSGELFF.

This clonotype was seen only a few times. The chain employs TRBV12-3 or TRBV12-4 and TRBJ2-3; D perhaps matches TRBD1 (7 bases). V lost 6 bases to trimming and J lost 2 bases, with 21 bases between them. The CDR3 is made up of 17 amino acids. The CDR3 region is CASSPRGDKLPTDTQYF. The CDR3 nucleotides read TGTGCCAGCAGCCCCAGGGGGGATAAGCTCCCCACAGATACGCAGTATTTT.

This clonotype was detected ten times or more. The CDR3: CSGQGPPEAFF. CDR3 bases: TGCAGCGGACAGGGGCCCCCTGAAGCTTTCTTT. This chain links TRBV29-1 with TRBJ1-1; 8 nucleotides align to TRBD1. CDR3 length equals 11 residues. The germline V gene has CDR1 SQVTM and CDR2 ANQGSEA. The V segment lost 7 bases and the J segment 6 bases; nucleotides outside the gene matches: 4. Full variable domain (missing parts from reference TRBV29-1 and TRBJ1-1): SAVISQKPSRDICQRGTSLTIQCQVDSQVTMMFWYRQQPGQSLTLIATANQGSEATYESGFVIDKFPISRPNLTFSTLTVSNMSPEDSSIYLCSGQGPPEAFFGQGTRLTVV.

The rearrangement links TRBV7-2 to TRBJ2-7; 13 nucleotides match TRBD2. J lost 5 bases, V lost 5 bases, and 6 bases had no gene match. Germline V gene sequence: CDR1 SGHTA, CDR2 FQGNSA. This CDR3 region has 15 residues. CDR3 nucleotides: TGTGCCAGCAGCCAACTAGCGGGAGGGCCCCACGAGCAGTACTTC. Its translation is CASSQLAGGPHEQYF.

This rearrangement joins TRBV4-2 to TRBJ2-5, with D possibly being TRBD2 (5 bases). This CDR3 has 15 amino acids. Germline values: CDR1 LGHNA, CDR2 YNFKEQ. V was trimmed by 1 base and J by 5 bases, leaving 14 bases between them. Here the CDR3 reads CASSQGNEGRETQYF. The CDR3 DNA sequence: TGTGCCAGCAGCCAAGGGAACGAGGGAAGGGAGACCCAGTACTTC.

This clonotype was found a few times. V and J are TRBV2 and TRBJ2-4, with 8 positions matching TRBD2. V lost 6 bases to trimming and J lost 0 bases; unmatched junction nucleotides: 7. The CDR3 loop spans 16 amino acids. Looked up from germline, CDR1 is SNHLY and CDR2 is FYNNEI. CDR3 nucleotide sequence: TGTGCCAGCAGGAAACTACTAGCGGCAGCCAAAAACATTCAGTACTTC. It is translated as CASRKLLAAAKNIQYF. The variable domain in full, completed from reference TRBV2 and TRBJ2-4, reads EPEVTQTPSHQVTQMGQEVILRCVPISNHLYFYWYRQILGQKVEFLVSFYNNEISEKSEIFDDQFSVERPDGSNFTLKIRSTKLEDSAMYFCASRKLLAAAKNIQYFGAGTRLSVL.

This clonotype was seen more than once but under ten times. The chain carries TRBV5-1 and TRBJ2-1, with TRBD2 identical over 14 bases. The CDR3 is 15 amino acids. The V segment lost 5 bases and the J segment 8 bases; nucleotides outside the gene matches: 6. Germline V gives CDR1 SGHRS, CDR2 YFSETQ. The CDR3: CASSRLAGGQDEQFF. The CDR3 DNA is TGCGCCAGCAGTAGACTAGCGGGGGGGCAGGATGAGCAGTTCTTC.

This rearrangement joins TRBV5-1 to TRBJ2-2, with D perhaps matching TRBD2 (6 bases). The V end lost 1 base, the J end lost 0 bases, and 10 bases lay between the germline ends. Germline assignment: CDR1 SGHRS and CDR2 YFSETQ. There are 16 residues in the CDR3. CDR3 protein: CASSLQPGANTGELFF. As DNA, the CDR3 is TGCGCCAGCAGCTTGCAACCGGGGGCGAACACCGGGGAGCTGTTTTTT.

In this sample, this clonotype turned up many times. This sequence joins TRBV7-7 and TRBJ2-1; D is possibly TRBD1 (6 bases). Germline values: CDR1 SSHAT, CDR2 FNYEAQ (reference sequence). The CDR3 consists of 15 residues. V lost 2 bases and J 4 bases, leaving 12 bases between the germline ends. The CDR3 protein is CASSLSPDRYNEQFF. Written as DNA, the CDR3 is TGTGCCAGCAGCTTATCCCCGGACAGATACAATGAGCAGTTCTTC.

CDR3 sequence (DNA): TGTGCCAGCAGCCAAGAACCTGCCTACAATGAGCAGTTCTTC. Protein: CASSQEPAYNEQFF. This sequence joins TRBV3-1 and TRBJ2-1; D not certain. Germline assignment: CDR1 LGHDT and CDR2 YNNKEL (reference sequence). Trimming removed 0 bases at V and 2 bases at J, with 5 bases between. The CDR3 has 14 amino acids.

This clonotype was detected only a few times. The rearrangement joins TRBV10-3 to TRBJ1-2; 9 bases map to TRBD1. This CDR3 is built from 13 residues. V was pared by 5 bases and J by 8 bases, with 6 bases of the junction left unmatched. The germline gives CDR1 ENHRY, CDR2 SYGVKD. CDR3 in DNA: TGTGCCATCAGTAGCGGGACAGGGATCGGCTACACCTTC. It specifies CAISSGTGIGYTF.

The CDR3 is CASSHRTGGVQPQHF. The DNA for the CDR3 is TGCGCCAGCAGCCACCGGACAGGGGGCGTTCAGCCCCAGCATTTT. The V and J genes are TRBV4-1 and TRBJ1-5, with 11 bases lining up with TRBD1. The CDR3 sequence is 15 residues long. Germline V gene sequence: CDR1 MGHRA, CDR2 YSYEKL. Germline trimming cut 3 bases from V and 6 bases from J; bases unmatched to any gene: 4.

This clonotype was observed a few times. The chain is built from TRBV3-1 and TRBJ2-7; no clear D. The CDR3 extends over 16 amino acids. V shed 1 base and J shed 0 bases, with 13 bases lying between them. The germline CDR1 and CDR2 sequences are LGHDT and YNNKEL (reference sequence). In DNA form, the CDR3 reads TGTGCCAGCAGCCAAGGACCGTCGGTCCCCTCCTACGAGCAGTACTTC. Encoded protein: CASSQGPSVPSYEQYF.

This clonotype was found a few times. This chain uses TRBV5-1 with TRBJ2-1; 9 bases are a match to TRBD1. The ends lost 1 base at V and 6 bases at J; junction bases unmatched: 8. The CDR3 is 16 residues long. The germline V gene has CDR1 SGHRS and CDR2 YFSETQ. CDR3 residues: CASSLSPATGGNEQFF. Written as DNA, the CDR3 is TGCGCCAGCAGCTTGAGTCCCGCGACAGGGGGCAATGAGCAGTTCTTC.

This clonotype has just a few counts. The chain uses TRBV2 and TRBJ1-1, with D possibly TRBD1 on 5 matching bases. Germline V gene sequence: CDR1 SNHLY, CDR2 FYNNEI. V was clipped by 6 bases and J by 2 bases, with 16 bases between them. CDR3 length: 15 amino acids. CDR3 coding DNA: TGTGCCAGCAGGCCATCCCAGGGTCCAAACACTGAAGCTTTCTTT. The encoded protein is CASRPSQGPNTEAFF. Full variable domain (outside the CDR3, taken from reference TRBV2 and TRBJ1-1): EPEVTQTPSHQVTQMGQEVILRCVPISNHLYFYWYRQILGQKVEFLVSFYNNEISEKSEIFDDQFSVERPDGSNFTLKIRSTKLEDSAMYFCASRPSQGPNTEAFFGQGTRLTVV.

This clonotype occurred many times. The chain is built from TRBV12-3 or TRBV12-4 and TRBJ2-1, with 15 bases lining up with TRBD2. The CDR3 totals 13 residues. The ends lost 9 bases at V and 9 bases at J; junction bases unmatched: 3. CDR3 residues: CASGLAGGVEQFF. The CDR3 nucleotides are TGTGCCAGTGGACTAGCGGGAGGGGTTGAGCAGTTCTTC.

The rearrangement joins TRBV4-3 to TRBJ1-4; D is uncertain. The CDR3 totals 15 residues. V was trimmed by 0 bases and J by 8 bases, leaving 13 bases between them. In germline, CDR1 is LGHNA, CDR2 YSLEER. The CDR3 DNA follows: TGCGCCAGCAGCCAAGAGGCAAGGGATAGGGAAAAACTGTTTTTT. This sequence encodes CASSQEARDREKLFF.

V and J are TRBV20-1 and TRBJ2-7; 12 nucleotides agree with TRBD2. The ends lost 2 bases at V and 3 bases at J; junction bases unmatched: 11. The CDR3 spans 17 residues. CDR1 is DFQATT and CDR2 is SNEGSKA in the germline V gene (reference sequence). CDR3 protein: CSARPSGRALTNYEQYF. The CDR3 DNA sequence: TGCAGTGCTAGACCTAGCGGGAGGGCCCTTACGAACTACGAGCAGTACTTC.

This clonotype appeared a few times. The chain links TRBV12-3 or TRBV12-4 to TRBJ2-7; 8 positions match TRBD2. J gave up 2 bases and V 8 bases, and 8 bases lay outside the gene matches. The CDR3 covers 14 residues. This chain's CDR3 is CASSSGRPPYEQYF. CDR3 sequence (DNA): TGTGCCAGCTCCAGCGGGAGACCGCCCTACGAGCAGTACTTC.

A few counts support this clonotype. The chain employs TRBV28 and TRBJ2-1; possible D gene TRBD1, 6 bases. Per the germline V gene, CDR1 is MDHEN and CDR2 is SYDVKM. The CDR3 consists of 12 residues. Trimming left V 2 bases short and J 10 bases short, with 9 bases between. As DNA, the CDR3 is TGTGCCAGCAGTTTAACAGGGCGAGAGCAGTTCTTC. It specifies CASSLTGREQFF.

This clonotype has only a few counts. The rearrangement joins TRBV6-5 to TRBJ1-4; no clear D gene. The V gene's germline CDR1 is MNHEY and CDR2 SVGAGI. The CDR3 is 14 residues long. Trimming took 5 bases from V and 4 from J, leaving 11 bases between them. CDR3 sequence (DNA): TGTGCCAGCAGTCATACCCAGAGTAATGAAAAACTGTTTTTT. Protein sequence: CASSHTQSNEKLFF.

This clonotype was counted at least ten times. This sequence joins TRBV5-1 and TRBJ2-1, with 7 nucleotides matching TRBD2. The germline gives CDR1 SGHRS, CDR2 YFSETQ. The CDR3 runs to 15 residues. V lost 4 bases to trimming and J lost 2 bases; unmatched junction nucleotides: 6. The CDR3 spells CASSAFGLAYNEQFF. The CDR3 DNA sequence: TGCGCCAGCAGCGCCTTCGGACTAGCCTACAATGAGCAGTTCTTC.

This clonotype was detected a few times. V usage is TRBV11-3 and J usage is TRBJ2-3; weak D call: TRBD1 (5 bases). CDR3 length: 11 amino acids. Germline CDR1 SGHNT, CDR2 YENEEA. With 2 bases removed from V and 11 bases from J, the gap between germline ends came to 8 bases. The CDR3 coding sequence is TGTGCCAGCAGCTTAACAGACAGGCAGTATTTT. This sequence encodes CASSLTDRQYF. The full variable domain, completed using reference TRBV11-3 and TRBJ2-3, is EAGVVQSPRYKIIEKKQPVAFWCNPISGHNTLYWYLQNLGQGPELLIRYENEEAVDDSQLPKDRFSAERLKGVDSTLKIQPAELGDSAVYLCASSLTDRQYFGPGTRLTVL.

This chain connects TRBV20-1 to TRBJ2-1; D is possibly TRBD1 (5 bases). This CDR3 is built from 15 residues. The germline V and J ends were trimmed by 0 bases and 3 bases, with 12 bases remaining between them. Per the germline V gene, CDR1 is DFQATT and CDR2 is SNEGSKA (reference sequence). CDR3 sequence reads: CSARDKGPNYNEQFF. CDR3 nucleotide sequence: TGCAGTGCTAGAGATAAGGGGCCTAACTACAATGAGCAGTTCTTC.

Only a few counts were recorded for this clonotype. The chain uses TRBV12-3 or TRBV12-4 and TRBJ2-2; the D is unclear. This CDR3 is built from 14 residues. The V end was cut by 1 base, the J end by 1 base, with 4 bases between. This CDR3 is CASSLVWNTGELFF. The CDR3 nucleotides are TGTGCCAGCAGTTTAGTCTGGAACACCGGGGAGCTGTTTTTT.

V gene TRBV6-2 or TRBV6-3 combines with J gene TRBJ1-6; 8 bases line up with TRBD1. Germline V lookup: CDR1 MNHEY, CDR2 SVGEGT. The CDR3 consists of 15 residues. Trimming removed 0 bases from V and 12 bases from J; junction bases left unmatched: 7. The CDR3 here is CASSYSGRGQKPLHF. The CDR3 DNA reads as TGTGCCAGCAGTTACTCCGGCAGGGGGCAAAAACCCCTCCACTTT.

The V and J genes are TRBV7-2 and TRBJ2-2; D tentatively reads TRBD1 or TRBD2 (5 bases each). The V end was cut by 2 bases, the J end by 6 bases, with 7 bases between. The CDR3 consists of 13 residues. Germline CDR1 and CDR2: SGHTA and FQGNSA. The CDR3 loop is CASSLPGPGELFF. The CDR3 nucleotides are TGTGCCAGCAGCTTACCGGGGCCCGGGGAGCTGTTTTTT.

The V gene is TRBV6-1, the J gene TRBJ1-4, with 11 bases matching TRBD1. V shed 6 bases and J 7 bases; nucleotides not matched to a gene: 4. The CDR3 sequence is 14 residues long. From germline, CDR1 is MNHNS and CDR2 SASEGT. The DNA for the CDR3 is TGTGCCAGCAGAGGACAGGGGGCATCTGAAAAACTGTTTTTT. Its translation: CASRGQGASEKLFF.

The chain recombines TRBV6-1 with TRBJ1-5; the match to TRBD1 covers 10 bases. The germline gives CDR1 MNHNS, CDR2 SASEGT. The trim removed 5 bases at V and 5 bases at J, leaving 6 bases unmatched. The CDR3 runs to 15 residues. DNA for the CDR3: TGTGCCAGCAGTCCGGACAGGGGGACAGATCAGCCCCAGCATTTT. Translation: CASSPDRGTDQPQHF.

The CDR3 nucleotides read TGCGCCAGCAGTTCCCCCCAGCGGGATGGTGACACTGAAGCTTTCTTT. Translating gives CASSSPQRDGDTEAFF. The chain uses TRBV4-1 and TRBJ1-1; D is unclear. V was shortened by 6 bases and J by 3 bases, with 20 bases between the two germline ends. Germline V gene sequence: CDR1 MGHRA, CDR2 YSYEKL. The CDR3 spans 16 residues.

This clonotype was seen more than once but under ten times. V is TRBV6-1 and J is TRBJ2-7; 7 nucleotides agree with TRBD1. V was clipped by 2 bases and J by 0 bases; unmatched bases: 7. Germline V gene lookup returns CDR1 MNHNS and CDR2 SASEGT. CDR3 size: 16 residues. The CDR3 loop reads CASSERGRGSSYEQYF. CDR3 sequence (DNA): TGTGCCAGCAGTGAACGGGGCAGGGGGAGCTCCTACGAGCAGTACTTC.